This T cell receptor beta chain derives from a study of cytomegalovirus exposure and HLA in healthy donors. Points from the study as a whole: What was likely a sequencing artifact was a cluster of highly shared sequence variants.

Only a few counts were recorded for this clone. What it recognizes is unknown. Primers included in the PCR were 60 Vbeta and 13 Jbeta primers. Profiling relied on immunoSEQ multiplex PCR, and the TCRdb table lists in-frame clones only, not all of them. The repertoire includes some 170,000 clones, roughly 9.4% of them detected once, and over 1% sits in the top ten. Per the germline V gene, CDR1 is SGHRS and CDR2 is YFSETQ. This CDR3 has 14 residues. V was clipped by 3 bases and J by 1 base, with 10 bases between them. The genes are TRBV5-1 and TRBJ1-1; the D gene is possibly TRBD1 (6 bases). The sequence derives from a woman younger than 45 in good health and CMV-seropositive. The source material was PBMCs. The CDR3 here is CASSSRTENTEAFF. CDR3 in DNA: TGCGCCAGCAGCTCAAGGACAGAGAACACTGAAGCTTTCTTT.